Ten or more counts support the clone carrying this T cell receptor beta chain. These data are taken from a study of blood T cells in healthy people across ages. For the second PCR, which ran for 7 to 11 cycles, a sample-barcoded 5' primer and a J-beta primer mix were used. A single record per CDR3 protein comes from TCRdb applying MiXCR to the 5' RACE reads. The profile covers roughly 1,700,000 distinct CDR3 sequences, with about 28% appearing a single time and 7.7% taken by the ten largest. The CDR3 extends over 13 amino acids. The chain combines TRBV21-1 with TRBJ2-7; no DNA check was done on the table's D call, TRBD1. TRBV21-1 is tagged as a pseudogene. Sequenced sample: blood. The source of this sequence is a woman in her twenties or thirties in good health. As DNA, the CDR3 is TGTGCCAATGGGGCAAGCCCCTCCCACGAGCAGTACTTC. This encodes CANGASPSHEQYF.